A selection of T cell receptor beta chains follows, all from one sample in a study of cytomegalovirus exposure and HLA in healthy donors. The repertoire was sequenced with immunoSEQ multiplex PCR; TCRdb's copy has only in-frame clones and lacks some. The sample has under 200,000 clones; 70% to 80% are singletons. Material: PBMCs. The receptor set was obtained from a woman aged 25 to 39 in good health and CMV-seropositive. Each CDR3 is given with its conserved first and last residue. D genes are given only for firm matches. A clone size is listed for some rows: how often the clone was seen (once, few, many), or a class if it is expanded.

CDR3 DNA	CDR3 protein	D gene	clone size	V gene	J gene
TGTGCCAGCGACCACGGACAGAGCAATCAGCCCCAGCATTTT	CASDHGQSNQPQHF	NA	NA	TRBV7-9	TRBJ1-5
TGCGCCAGCAGCCTAATGGGGACTGGCTACGAGCAGTACTTC	CASSLMGTGYEQYF	NA	NA	TRBV4-1	TRBJ2-7
TGTGCCAGCAGCCCGATAGGACAGGGGAATAATTCACCCCTCCACTTT	CASSPIGQGNNSPLHF	TRBD1	NA	TRBV14	TRBJ1-6
TGTGCCAGCAGCTTGTCGGGGGGAAGACTTTCCTACAATGAGCAGTTCTTC	CASSLSGGRLSYNEQFF	TRBD2	NA	TRBV5-6	TRBJ2-1
TGTGCCAGCAGCGACCCGGAGAGCGGGAGGGAGGGAGATACGCAGTATTTT	CASSDPESGREGDTQYF	TRBD2	NA	TRBV9	TRBJ2-3
TGTGCCAGCAGCTTCCACAGGGAGATGGGCACCGGGGAGCTGTTTTTT	CASSFHREMGTGELFF	NA	NA	TRBV7-6	TRBJ2-2
TGCGCCAGCAGCTTTTCGGGATTTAAAGATACGCAGTATTTT	CASSFSGFKDTQYF	NA	NA	TRBV5-1	TRBJ2-3
TGCGCCAGCAGCCCAGACAGGGTTGGCACCTACGAGCAGTACTTC	CASSPDRVGTYEQYF	TRBD1	NA	TRBV4-3	TRBJ2-7
TGTGCCAGCAAATGGGAGCGGGGGATCTACGAGCAGTACTTC	CASKWERGIYEQYF	TRBD2	NA	TRBV2	TRBJ2-7
TGTGCCAGCGGAGGACGAAGGGCTGAGCAGTTCTTC	CASGGRRAEQFF	NA	few	TRBV27	TRBJ2-1
TGCGCCAGCAGCCAACAGGGTACAGATACGCAGTATTTT	CASSQQGTDTQYF	NA	NA	TRBV5-1	TRBJ2-3
TGCGCCAGCAAGTCGGGACAGGGATTCACCTTC	CASKSGQGFTF	TRBD1	NA	TRBV10-2	TRBJ1-2
TGTGCCAGCAGCCCAAGAGACCAAGAGACCCAGTACTTC	CASSPRDQETQYF	NA	NA	TRBV7-2	TRBJ2-5
TGTGCCAGCACCAACTTGGGGAGACCCCAGCATTTT	CASTNLGRPQHF	NA	NA	TRBV7-9	TRBJ1-5
TGTGCCAGCACCAACCCCGGGGGACAGGTGAGGACTGAAGCTTTCTTT	CASTNPGGQVRTEAFF	TRBD1	few	TRBV11-2	TRBJ1-1
TGCGCCAGCAGCCCAAGGACAGACAACTATGGCTACACCTTC	CASSPRTDNYGYTF	NA	NA	TRBV5-1	TRBJ1-2
TGCGCCAGCAGCCAAGTATTTCAGGGGGATAACTATGGCTACACCTTC	CASSQVFQGDNYGYTF	TRBD1	NA	TRBV4-1	TRBJ1-2
TGCGCCAGCAGCCCCCCCGGTATCCATGGCTACACCTTC	CASSPPGIHGYTF	NA	NA	TRBV4-1	TRBJ1-2
TGTGCCAGCAGCTTAGAGCGGGGTTCGGTCACTGAAGCTTTCTTT	CASSLERGSVTEAFF	NA	NA	TRBV7-8	TRBJ1-1
TGTGCCTGGGTCTACGGCGGCCCCGGGGAGCTGTTTTTT	CAWVYGGPGELFF	NA	NA	TRBV30	TRBJ2-2
TGCGCCAGCAGCCACGGACAGGGGCCCTACTCTGGGGCCAACGTCCTGACTTTC	CASSHGQGPYSGANVLTF	TRBD1	once	TRBV4-3	TRBJ2-6
TGTGCCAGCAGTACACCGGGACAGGGGTTCGAGCAGTACTTC	CASSTPGQGFEQYF	TRBD1	NA	TRBV6-6	TRBJ2-7
TGTGCCACAACCGGGGGGACCCAAGAGACCCAGTACTTC	CATTGGTQETQYF	TRBD2	NA	TRBV10-3	TRBJ2-5
TGTGCCAGCAGCTTAGCGCCCGGGAGAACCAACTATGGCTACACCTTC	CASSLAPGRTNYGYTF	NA	NA	TRBV7-2	TRBJ1-2
TGCGCCAGCAGCTTTACAGGGTTGGGGACCTACGAGCAGTACTTC	CASSFTGLGTYEQYF	NA	NA	TRBV4-1	TRBJ2-7
TGTGCCAGCAGCTTATTCTCAGGGGGTGAGACCCAGTACTTC	CASSLFSGGETQYF	TRBD1	NA	TRBV7-9	TRBJ2-5
TGTGCCAGCAGCCCTACAGGGATGGACACTGAAGCTTTCTTT	CASSPTGMDTEAFF	NA	NA	TRBV5-6	TRBJ1-1
TGTGCCAGCAGTCCCGGACAGGGGCGAATTGGCAACACCATATATTTT	CASSPGQGRIGNTIYF	TRBD1	few	TRBV6-6	TRBJ1-3
TGTGCCACCAGCACCTGGGACAGAGTGGTTAGCCAGCCCCAGCATTTT	CATSTWDRVVSQPQHF	TRBD1	NA	TRBV15	TRBJ1-5
TGCAGCGTTGTTGGGACAGGGGTAGGCTATGGCTACACCTTC	CSVVGTGVGYGYTF	TRBD1	NA	TRBV29-1	TRBJ1-2
TGTGCCAGCAGCACGGAGAGATCCATAAACTATGGCTACACCTTC	CASSTERSINYGYTF	NA	few	TRBV2	TRBJ1-2
TGTGCCAGCAGAGGTTCGGGGAACACCGGGGAGCTGTTTTTT	CASRGSGNTGELFF	NA	NA	TRBV7-9	TRBJ2-2
TGTGCCAGCAGCGTAGCGGGGAATGAGCAGTTCTTC	CASSVAGNEQFF	NA	NA	TRBV9	TRBJ2-1
TGTGCCATCAGGAGGACAGGGGTTTCCACTGAAGCTTTCTTT	CAIRRTGVSTEAFF	TRBD1	NA	TRBV10-3	TRBJ1-1
TGCGCCAGCAGCTCGTCGCGGAGGGCAGAAGCTGAAGCTTTCTTT	CASSSSRRAEAEAFF	NA	NA	TRBV5-1	TRBJ1-1
TGTGCCAGCAGCTTAGGGCTAGCGGGTACCTACGAGCAGTACTTC	CASSLGLAGTYEQYF	TRBD2	NA	TRBV7-9	TRBJ2-7
TGTGCCAGCAGCCCAGGACAGACAGATACGCAGTATTTT	CASSPGQTDTQYF	NA	NA	TRBV5-4	TRBJ2-3
TGTGCCTGTAGGGAGTCTTCATCCCACGAGCAGTACTTC	CACRESSSHEQYF	NA	NA	TRBV30	TRBJ2-7
TGTGCCAGCACCGCTGGGGGACTAGCATCAGATACGCAGTATTTT	CASTAGGLASDTQYF	TRBD2	once	TRBV5-6	TRBJ2-3
TGTGCCAGCAGCCCCGGGAATGAGCAGTTCTTC	CASSPGNEQFF	NA	few	TRBV27	TRBJ2-1
TGTGCCAGCAGTGAAGCGGAAGGGGACAGGCGACCTTTT	CASSEAEGDRRPF	TRBD1	few	TRBV2	TRBJ1-1
TGTGCCAGCTCACCGCCCGAAATCAACATCTATGGCTACACCTTC	CASSPPEINIYGYTF	NA	NA	TRBV18	TRBJ1-2
TGTGCCAGCAGGAGCGGGAGGGCAGATTTTTTCGCCGGGGAGCTGTTTTTT	CASRSGRADFFAGELFF	TRBD2	NA	TRBV7-9	TRBJ2-2
TGCGCCAGCAGCGCCGGGACAGGGGAATACAATGAGCAGTTCTTC	CASSAGTGEYNEQFF	TRBD1	many	TRBV10-1	TRBJ2-1
TGTGCCAGCAGCACGACTAGCGGGAGTGGCGATGAGCAGTTCTTC	CASSTTSGSGDEQFF	TRBD2	NA	TRBV9	TRBJ2-1
TGTGCCAGCAGGGTTCCGACTAGCGGCCCTAAGCAGTTCTTC	CASRVPTSGPKQFF	TRBD2	few	TRBV6-1	TRBJ2-1
TGTGCCAGCAGCCCCGGGACTAGCGGGGGGTACTCCTACAATGAGCAGTTCTTC	CASSPGTSGGYSYNEQFF	TRBD2	NA	TRBV5-4	TRBJ2-1
TGTGCCATCAGTGCCAGGACTAGCGGGAGCTACGAGCAGTACTTC	CAISARTSGSYEQYF	TRBD2	NA	TRBV10-3	TRBJ2-7
TGTGCCAGCAGTCCTATTCCGGGACAGGGGCCGTTTAACTATGGCTACACCTTC	CASSPIPGQGPFNYGYTF	TRBD1	NA	TRBV27	TRBJ1-2
TGTGCCAGCAGCCTCCCATCGAGCTCCTACGAGCAGTACTTC	CASSLPSSSYEQYF	NA	NA	TRBV11-3	TRBJ2-7
TGCGCCAGCAGCCCAAGACAGGGCCCGTACCAAGAGACCCAGTACTTC	CASSPRQGPYQETQYF	TRBD1	NA	TRBV5-1	TRBJ2-5
TGTGCCAGCAGCCCCAAGCCCTCTGGAAACACCATATATTTT	CASSPKPSGNTIYF	NA	NA	TRBV9	TRBJ1-3
TGCGCCAGCAGCGACGAGAGGTCGACCACCGGGGAGCTGTTTTTT	CASSDERSTTGELFF	NA	once	TRBV5-1	TRBJ2-2